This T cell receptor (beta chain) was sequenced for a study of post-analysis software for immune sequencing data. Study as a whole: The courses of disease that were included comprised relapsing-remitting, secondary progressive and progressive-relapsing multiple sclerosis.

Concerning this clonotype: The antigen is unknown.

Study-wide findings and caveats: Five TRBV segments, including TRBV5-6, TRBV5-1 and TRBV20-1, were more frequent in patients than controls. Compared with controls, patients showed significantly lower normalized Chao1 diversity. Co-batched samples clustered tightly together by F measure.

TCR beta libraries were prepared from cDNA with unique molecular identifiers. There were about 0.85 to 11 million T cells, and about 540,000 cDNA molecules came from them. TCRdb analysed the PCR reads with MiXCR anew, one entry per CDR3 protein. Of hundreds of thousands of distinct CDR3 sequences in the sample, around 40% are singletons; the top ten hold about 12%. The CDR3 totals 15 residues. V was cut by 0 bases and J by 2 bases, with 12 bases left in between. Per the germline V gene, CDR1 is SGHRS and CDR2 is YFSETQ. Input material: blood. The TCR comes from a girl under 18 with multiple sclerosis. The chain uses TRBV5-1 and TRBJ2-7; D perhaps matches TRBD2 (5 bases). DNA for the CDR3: TGCGCCAGCAGCTTGGCCATGGCGGGCCCCTACGAGCAGTACTTC. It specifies CASSLAMAGPYEQYF.